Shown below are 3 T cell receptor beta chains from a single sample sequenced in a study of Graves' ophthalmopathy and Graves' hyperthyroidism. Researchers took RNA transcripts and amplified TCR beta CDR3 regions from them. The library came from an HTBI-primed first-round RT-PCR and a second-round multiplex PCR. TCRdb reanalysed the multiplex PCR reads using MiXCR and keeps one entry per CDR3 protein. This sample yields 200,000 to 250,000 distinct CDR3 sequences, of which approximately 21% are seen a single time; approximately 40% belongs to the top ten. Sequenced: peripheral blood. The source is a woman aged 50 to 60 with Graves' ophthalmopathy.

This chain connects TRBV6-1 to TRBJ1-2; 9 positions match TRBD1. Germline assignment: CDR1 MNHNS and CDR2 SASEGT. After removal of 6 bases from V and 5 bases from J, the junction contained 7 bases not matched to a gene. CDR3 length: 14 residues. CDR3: CASRKTGGQYGYTF. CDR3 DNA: TGTGCCAGCAGGAAGACAGGGGGGCAATATGGCTACACCTTC.

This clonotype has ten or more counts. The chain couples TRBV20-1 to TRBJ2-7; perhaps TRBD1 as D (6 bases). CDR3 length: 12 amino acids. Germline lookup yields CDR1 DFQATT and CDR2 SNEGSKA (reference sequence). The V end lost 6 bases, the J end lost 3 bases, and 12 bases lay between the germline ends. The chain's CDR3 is CSAPAGVYEQYF. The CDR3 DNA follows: TGCAGTGCCCCAGCAGGGGTCTACGAGCAGTACTTC.

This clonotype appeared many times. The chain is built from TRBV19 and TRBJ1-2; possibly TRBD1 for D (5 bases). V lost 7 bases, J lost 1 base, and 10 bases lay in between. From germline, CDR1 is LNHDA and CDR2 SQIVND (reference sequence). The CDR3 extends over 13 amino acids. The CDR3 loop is CASNLGLNYGYTF. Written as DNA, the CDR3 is TGTGCCAGTAATTTGGGGCTTAACTATGGCTACACCTTC.